The 2 T cell receptor beta chains presented below share a single source sample, sequenced in a study of blood T cell repertoires in COVID-19. Here immunoSEQ multiplex PCR was the method, and the copy in TCRdb shows in-frame clones only, minus some. The sample carries fewer than 300,000 clones, 85% to 90% recorded once. The specimen sequenced was peripheral blood. Source of these receptors: a man aged 45-60 years with COVID-19, enrolled during active disease.

The rearrangement joins TRBV6-7 to TRBJ1-1, with D uncertain. TRBV6-7 is flagged as an ORF with uncertain function. The CDR3 contains 13 residues. V lost 6 bases to trimming and J lost 3 bases, with 11 bases between them. This chain's CDR3 is CASSAGGHTEAFF. The CDR3 DNA reads as TGTGCCAGCAGCGCCGGCGGTCACACTGAAGCTTTCTTT.

The chain has TRBV27 and TRBJ1-6, with D hard to call. V was cut by 5 bases and J by 0 bases, with 5 bases left in between. The CDR3 covers 14 residues. Germline V gene sequence: CDR1 MNHEY, CDR2 SMNVEV (reference sequence). CDR3 protein: CASSPSSYNSPLHF. The CDR3 nucleotides read TGTGCCAGCAGTCCGAGCTCCTATAATTCACCCCTCCACTTT.